What follows is one T cell receptor (beta chain) and its context. Its antigen is still unknown. The data originate from a study of cytomegalovirus exposure and HLA in healthy donors. Overall study findings and caveats: In a later analysis, V- and J-gene trimming of beta chains associated with a DCLRE1C missense variant, replicated independently. In a later analysis, at a false discovery rate of 0.05, roughly 18,000 TCR beta sequences were associated with HLA alleles.

V lost 2 bases and J 0 bases, leaving 11 bases between the germline ends. Germline CDR1 and CDR2: SGDLS and YYNGEE. This CDR3 has 16 amino acids. The PCR contained 60 Vbeta and 13 Jbeta primers. This table comes from immunoSEQ multiplex PCR, and its TCRdb copy is limited to in-frame clones, with some not included. The table has over 200,000 clones, around 80% seen once. The V gene is TRBV9, the J gene TRBJ1-4; possibly TRBD1 for D (6 bases). This clonotype originated in a woman aged 55-69 years in good health and CMV-seropositive. Sequences were obtained from PBMCs. This CDR3 reads CASSVGGGTTNEKLFF. The CDR3 nucleotides are TGTGCCAGCAGCGTGGGAGGGGGAACAACTAATGAAAAACTGTTTTTT.